The subject of this entry is one T cell receptor beta chain. The time point was: pretreatment peripheral blood. The data originate from a study of PD-L1 blockade in urothelial cancer. Sequencing used immunoSEQ multiplex PCR; TCRdb keeps in-frame clones, though not all of them. The table includes about 87,000 clones, around 83% detected once. J lost 12 bases, V lost 6 bases, and 14 bases had no gene match. Germline loops: CDR1 MNHEY, CDR2 SVGAGI. This CDR3 spans 13 amino acids. The input for sequencing was PBMCs, taken around atezolizumab (anti-PD-L1) treatment. The origin of this receptor is a man in his 60s with urothelial cancer. The rearrangement links TRBV6-5 to TRBJ2-7, with 7 bases matching TRBD1. CDR3 nucleotide sequence: TGTGCCAGCAGCCCAGGTGGCTGGACAGGACTGTACTTC. Translating it yields CASSPGGWTGLYF.